Listed below are T cell receptor beta chains from one sample, sequenced in a study of metastatic and nonmetastatic thyroid tumors. With MiXCR, TCRdb reprocessed the PCR reads. Among tens of thousands of clones listed, approximately 15% were seen once. Sample: blood. The receptors derive from a female donor with papillary thyroid cancer or a benign thyroid nodule (not recorded which). Some clones in this sample may be carry-over from other donors' samples. The CDR3 runs from the conserved cysteine through the conserved F or W. Fields, in order: clone size, V gene, J gene, CDR3 length, D gene, CDR3 protein, CDR3 DNA. D genes are given only for firm matches. The listing skips clone size in some rows; elsewhere it reads once, few, many or a size class.

>many|TRBV7-9|TRBJ2-1|13|TRBD2
CASSPGTSNEQFF
TGTGCCAGCAGCCCCGGGACTAGCAATGAGCAGTTCTTC
>-|TRBV24-1|TRBJ2-7|14|-
CATRVGTREYEQYF
TGTGCCACCAGGGTTGGGACAAGGGAGTACGAGCAGTACTTC
>many|TRBV5-1|TRBJ1-4|16|-
CASSLLGTATNEKLFF
TGCGCCAGCAGCTTGCTCGGAACGGCAACTAATGAAAAACTGTTTTTT
>many|TRBV25-1|TRBJ1-1|14|-
CASSELGKVTEAFF
TGTGCCAGCAGTGAATTGGGGAAGGTCACTGAAGCTTTCTTT
>-|TRBV27|TRBJ1-2|13|-
CASSQTGFRCYTF
TGTGCCAGCAGTCAAACAGGCTTTCGTTGCTACACCTTC
>many|TRBV28|TRBJ2-7|14|TRBD1
CASRERDRWSEQYF
TGTGCCAGCAGGGAAAGGGACAGATGGTCCGAGCAGTACTTC
>medium-sized|TRBV27|TRBJ2-2|18|TRBD2
CASTPGLAGVRNTGELFF
TGTGCCAGCACCCCGGGACTAGCGGGAGTAAGGAACACCGGGGAGCTGTTTTTT
>once|TRBV11-1|TRBJ2-1|18|-
CASSLAQDLAGLGNEQFF
TGTGCCAGCAGCTTAGCGCAGGATCTAGCTGGGCTGGGTAATGAGCAGTTCTTC
>many|TRBV12-3/TRBV12-4|TRBJ2-3|15|-
CASRKAFGRSDTQYF
TGTGCCAGCAGAAAGGCCTTCGGACGGTCGGATACGCAGTATTTT
>many|TRBV5-1|TRBJ1-2|14|-
CASSLAQGGRGYTF
TGCGCCAGCAGCTTAGCCCAGGGAGGAAGGGGCTACACCTTC
>-|TRBV5-1|TRBJ2-7|16|TRBD1
CASSFREDRGLYEQYF
TGCGCCAGCAGCTTCCGCGAGGACAGGGGCCTATACGAGCAGTACTTC
>many|TRBV6-4|TRBJ1-5|14|-
CASSVDLGQQPQHF
TGTGCCAGCAGTGTAGACCTGGGTCAGCAGCCCCAGCATTTT
>many|TRBV24-1|TRBJ2-1|15|TRBD2
CATSEGTSGRNEQFF
TGTGCCACCAGTGAGGGGACTAGCGGGAGAAATGAGCAGTTCTTC
>many|TRBV20-1|TRBJ1-1|14|-
CSAPPTLMNTEAFF
TGCAGTGCTCCCCCCACCCTCATGAACACTGAAGCTTTCTTT
>many|TRBV5-5|TRBJ1-1|16|-
CASRQGVGTANTEAFF
TGTGCCAGCAGGCAAGGGGTTGGAACAGCAAACACTGAAGCTTTCTTT
>many|TRBV11-2|TRBJ2-1|13|TRBD2
CASSSPGGGEQFF
TGTGCCAGCAGCTCCCCCGGGGGGGGGGAGCAGTTCTTC
>many|TRBV2|TRBJ2-1|13|-
CASRAGLRGGQFF
TGTGCCAGCAGGGCGGGACTTAGGGGTGGGCAGTTCTTC
>many|TRBV28|TRBJ1-5|16|-
CASSSLVGFSNQPQHF
TGTGCCAGCAGTTCTTTGGTAGGTTTCAGCAATCAGCCCCAGCATTTT
>many|TRBV11-3|TRBJ2-3|17|-
CASSLVFRTFGTDTQYF
TGTGCCAGCAGCTTAGTGTTCAGGACCTTTGGCACAGATACGCAGTATTTT
>many|TRBV6-2/TRBV6-3|TRBJ1-1|14|-
CASSYAPPGTEAFF
TGTGCCAGCAGTTACGCCCCCCCGGGAACTGAAGCTTTCTTT
>many|TRBV6-4|TRBJ2-7|17|TRBD2
CASIRSGRAERTYEQYF
TGTGCCAGCATAAGGAGCGGGAGGGCAGAGAGGACCTACGAGCAGTACTTC
>many|TRBV24-1|TRBJ2-3|16|TRBD2
CATSELTSGRTDTQYF
TGTGCCACCAGTGAATTGACTAGCGGGAGAACAGATACGCAGTATTTT
>few|TRBV28|TRBJ2-3|16|-
CASGGSVRISTDTHYF
TGTGCCAGCGGGGGGTCGGTCCGGATTAGCACAGATACTCATTATTTT
>-|TRBV12-3/TRBV12-4|TRBJ1-5|13|-
CASTPNSNQPQHF
TGTGCCAGCACCCCAAATAGCAATCAGCCCCAGCATTTT
>-|TRBV19|TRBJ1-2|12|-
CASKDGNYGYTF
TGTGCCAGTAAAGACGGCAATTATGGCTACACCTTC
>many|TRBV2|TRBJ2-1|14|TRBD2
CASRLAGGPGEQFF
TGTGCCAGCAGACTAGCGGGAGGGCCCGGGGAGCAGTTCTTC
>many|TRBV19|TRBJ1-1|12|-
CASSTGYTEAFF
TGTGCCAGCTCCACAGGGTACACTGAAGCTTTCTTT
>-|TRBV6-5|TRBJ1-1|13|-
CASSYRGPTEAFF
TGTGCCAGCAGTTACAGGGGCCCCACTGAAGCTTTCTTT
>many|TRBV12-3/TRBV12-4|TRBJ2-5|11|-
CASSFGETQYF
TGTGCCAGCAGTTTTGGGGAGACCCAGTACTTC
>many|TRBV20-1|TRBJ1-1|13|TRBD1
CSARGQSFTEAFF
TGCAGTGCCCGGGGACAGTCTTTCACTGAAGCTTTCTTT
>many|TRBV5-1|TRBJ1-6|16|-
CASSLAHRGNNSPLHF
TGCGCCAGCAGCCTGGCCCATAGGGGAAATAATTCACCCCTCCACTTT
>-|TRBV5-1|TRBJ2-5|13|-
CASSSGVQETQYF
TGCGCCAGCAGTTCAGGGGTACAAGAGACCCAGTACTTC
>many|TRBV2|TRBJ2-2|14|-
CASIGTARTGELFF
TGTGCCAGCATCGGGACCGCCCGCACCGGGGAGCTGTTTTTT
>many|TRBV15|TRBJ1-3|17|-
CATLWVEEGPNGNTIYF
TGTGCCACCCTCTGGGTCGAGGAGGGGCCTAATGGAAACACCATATATTTT
>medium-sized|TRBV27|TRBJ1-2|15|-
CASSLQGGGSYGYTF
TGTGCCAGCAGTTTACAGGGTGGGGGTAGCTATGGCTACACCTTC
>many|TRBV5-4|TRBJ1-5|17|TRBD1
CASSSGTGQYSNQPQHF
TGTGCCAGCAGCTCAGGGACAGGCCAATATAGCAATCAGCCCCAGCATTTT
>many|TRBV9|TRBJ2-1|16|TRBD2
CASSVGAGIGVNEQFF
TGTGCCAGCAGCGTAGGAGCGGGAATCGGTGTAAATGAGCAGTTCTTC
>many|TRBV10-3|TRBJ2-1|16|-
CAISESERGTHNEQFF
TGTGCCATCAGTGAGTCGGAGAGGGGGACCCACAATGAGCAGTTCTTC
>many|TRBV28|TRBJ1-4|15|-
CASSLTGSDNEKLFF
TGTGCCAGCAGTTTAACCGGATCTGATAATGAAAAACTGTTTTTT
>medium-sized|TRBV28|TRBJ2-2|15|TRBD2
CASSFSGALTEELFF
TGTGCCAGCAGTTTTAGCGGGGCCCTTACCGAGGAGCTGTTTTTT
>many|TRBV5-1|TRBJ2-1|13|-
CASSLEVGNEQFF
TGCGCCAGCAGCTTGGAAGTGGGGAATGAGCAGTTCTTC
>few|TRBV6-1|TRBJ2-2|16|TRBD2
CASSVGLAEHTGELFF
TGTGCCAGCAGTGTGGGACTAGCGGAGCACACCGGGGAGCTGTTTTTT
>many|TRBV7-9|TRBJ1-2|15|TRBD1
CASSFTGQGGYGYTF
TGTGCCAGCAGCTTCACGGGACAGGGAGGCTATGGCTACACCTTC
>few|TRBV28|TRBJ2-7|13|-
CASSPSWGDEQYF
TGTGCCAGCAGTCCCTCGTGGGGCGACGAGCAGTACTTC
>-|TRBV20-1|TRBJ1-3|15|-
CSAKSPVPKGNTIYF
TGCAGTGCCAAATCTCCCGTGCCGAAGGGAAACACCATATATTTT
>many|TRBV24-1|TRBJ2-5|15|TRBD2
CATSDGGAGGETQYF
TGTGCCACCAGTGATGGAGGAGCGGGAGGAGAGACCCAGTACTTC
>medium-sized|TRBV6-1|TRBJ2-2|15|TRBD2
CASRTSGSVTGELFF
TGTGCCAGCAGAACTAGCGGGAGTGTTACCGGGGAGCTGTTTTTT
>many|TRBV10-2|TRBJ2-2|19|TRBD2
CASRSGFSTSGIDPGELFF
TGCGCCAGCAGATCCGGGTTCTCCACTAGCGGGATTGATCCCGGGGAGCTGTTTTTT
>-|TRBV6-1|TRBJ2-2|17|TRBD1
CASSERRDRAWGGELFF
TGTGCCAGCAGTGAAAGAAGGGACAGGGCTTGGGGCGGGGAGCTGTTTTTT
>many|TRBV2|TRBJ1-6|14|TRBD1
CASSGTVSGSPLHF
TGTGCCAGCAGCGGGACAGTTTCGGGTTCACCCCTCCACTTT
>-|TRBV7-9|TRBJ2-2|15|-
CASRPGTANTGELFF
TGTGCCAGCAGGCCAGGTACCGCGAACACCGGCGAGCTGTTTTTT
>-|TRBV5-1|TRBJ2-3|16|TRBD1
CASSSGDRGSTDTQYF
TGCGCCAGCAGCTCCGGAGACAGGGGGAGCACAGATACGCAGTATTTT
>-|TRBV9|TRBJ2-7|14|-
CASSVVAGVNEQYF
TGTGCCAGCAGCGTTGTTGCAGGGGTTAACGAGCAGTACTTC
>few|TRBV2|TRBJ2-6|14|-
CASSEGAGANVLTF
TGTGCCAGCAGTGAAGGTGCTGGTGCCAACGTCCTGACTTTC